A single sample gave rise to the 3 T cell receptor beta chains below, sequenced in a study of beta chain features in type 1 diabetes. Expressed TCRB transcripts were sequenced after all isolated RNA was converted to cDNA. TCRdb's copy holds only in-frame clones and misses some; the assay was immunoSEQ multiplex PCR. The table has hundreds of thousands of clones, roughly 8% seen once. The sequencing sample was made of central memory CD4+ T cells from blood. The source is a woman between 18 and 29 years old in good health.

The gene calls are TRBV25-1 and TRBJ2-3, with D perhaps matching TRBD2 (5 bases). CDR1 is MGHDK, CDR2 SYGVNS, per germline. Trimming took off 1 base at V and 4 bases at J, with 15 bases between the two ends. CDR3 size: 16 residues. As DNA, the CDR3 is TGTGCCAGCAGTGAATCTGAGGGCCTCGGGGCAGATACGCAGTATTTT. It specifies CASSESEGLGADTQYF.

The chain is built from TRBV28 and TRBJ1-2, with D possibly being TRBD1 (6 bases). Germline V gene sequence: CDR1 MDHEN, CDR2 SYDVKM. The CDR3 extends over 13 amino acids. V was pared by 6 bases and J by 0 bases, with 8 bases between. CDR3 bases: TGTGCCAGCAGGACAGGACCTAACTATGGCTACACCTTC. Protein: CASRTGPNYGYTF.

This clone occurred many times. The chain combines TRBV18 with TRBJ2-7; D not certain. V dropped 2 bases and J dropped 0 bases, with 8 bases sitting between them. CDR3 length: 14 amino acids. Germline-derived CDR1 and CDR2 are KGHSH and LQKENI. CDR3 residues: CASSPNPLSYEQYF. DNA for the CDR3: TGTGCCAGCTCACCAAACCCCCTCTCCTACGAGCAGTACTTC.